Each of the 16 T cell receptor beta chains below was sequenced from the same sample in a study of blood T cell repertoires in COVID-19 (dated by TCRdb to about 2020). Receptor libraries were prepared by the immunoSEQ multiplex PCR assay. TCRdb retrieved this table from immuneACCESS and kept in-frame rearrangements only. Not all clones are present; in checked studies, unresolved V genes account for under half, and no reason is known for the remainder. Recorded for this sample are approximately 75,000 clones; about 85% of them occurred a single time. The ten largest account for 9.5% to 15% of the sample. Source material: peripheral blood. These receptors originate from a man aged 45-65 years with COVID-19, enrolled during active disease.

In DNA, the CDR3 is TGTGCCAGCAGCCTCCGACAGGGGCGGCAGTACTTC. It yields the protein CASSLRQGRQYF. This chain uses TRBV3-1 (or the pseudogene TRBV3-2) with TRBJ2-7, with 8 bases aligning to TRBD1. J lost 9 bases, V lost 4 bases, and 5 bases had no gene match. CDR1 and CDR2 (germline): LGHDT, YNNKEL (reference sequence). This CDR3 has 12 amino acids.

CDR3 DNA: TGTGCCAGCAGTCCGGACAGCAACACTGAAGCTTTCTTT. Amino acid sequence: CASSPDSNTEAFF. V and J are TRBV6-4 and TRBJ1-1; D may be TRBD1 (6 bases). The germline V gene encodes CDR1 MRHNA and CDR2 SNTAGT. With 5 bases removed from V and 2 bases from J, the gap between germline ends came to 9 bases. The CDR3 is made up of 13 amino acids.

The CDR3 bases are TGTGCCAGCAGCGTAGGCGGTCATAAGGAAAACACCATATATTTT. As protein: CASSVGGHKENTIYF. The chain joins TRBV9 to TRBJ1-3; D remains ambiguous. Germline V gene lookup returns CDR1 SGDLS and CDR2 YYNGEE. CDR3 length: 15 residues. The V end was cut by 0 bases, the J end by 6 bases, with 13 bases between. Based on the CDR3 plus reference TRBV9 and TRBJ1-3, the full variable domain is DSGVTQTPKHLITATGQRVTLRCSPRSGDLSVYWYQQSLDQGLQFLIQYYNGEERAKGNILERFSAQQFPDLHSELNLSSLELGDSALYFCASSVGGHKENTIYFGEGSWLTVV.

This clone was observed a few times. The rearrangement joins TRBV27 to TRBJ2-3, with 9 bases identical to TRBD1. This CDR3 spans 15 amino acids. Germline CDR1 MNHEY, CDR2 SMNVEV (reference sequence). V was clipped by 4 bases and J by 4 bases; unmatched bases: 6. CDR3 loop: CASSSPGQGADTQYF. CDR3 coding DNA: TGTGCCAGCAGTTCTCCGGGACAGGGCGCAGATACGCAGTATTTT.

CDR3 DNA sequence: TGTGCCAGCAGTTTTCACAGGAACTATGGCTACACCTTC. Its translation: CASSFHRNYGYTF. The rearrangement uses TRBV28 and TRBJ1-2, with D perhaps TRBD1 (5 bases). The V and J ends lost 3 bases and 2 bases respectively, with 7 bases between them. Germline V gene sequence: CDR1 MDHEN, CDR2 SYDVKM. The CDR3 consists of 13 residues.

This clone has a single count. The rearrangement uses TRBV6-6 and TRBJ2-7, with D possibly matching TRBD1 (6 bases). CDR1 and CDR2 from the germline V gene are MNHNY and SVGAGI (reference sequence). The V end was cut by 2 bases, the J end by 6 bases, with 20 bases between. The CDR3 runs to 16 residues. The CDR3 DNA is TGTGCCAGCAGTTACGGGGGCAGGGGCCTTCTCCTCGAGCAGTACTTC. Its translation is CASSYGGRGLLLEQYF.

The chain uses TRBV5-1 and TRBJ2-3; a weak D match, TRBD2 (6 bases). The CDR3 is made up of 14 amino acids. The germline gives CDR1 SGHRS, CDR2 YFSETQ. V lost 4 bases, J lost 5 bases, and 14 bases lay in between. The CDR3 DNA follows: TGCGCCAGCAGCCCGGGGGTGGTAGGAGATACGCAGTATTTT. Protein product: CASSPGVVGDTQYF.

This clone was found many times. The V and J genes are TRBV25-1 and TRBJ2-6; unclear D gene. Per germline, CDR1 MGHDK and CDR2 SYGVNS. Trimming pared 4 bases from V and 2 bases from J, leaving 12 bases between. The CDR3 sequence is 16 residues long. The CDR3 region is CASSASQAPGANVLTF. The CDR3 DNA sequence: TGTGCCAGCAGTGCCTCCCAGGCTCCTGGGGCCAACGTCCTGACTTTC.

The rearrangement links TRBV28 to TRBJ2-7; D unresolved. This CDR3 has 11 residues. Germline loops: CDR1 MDHEN, CDR2 SYDVKM. The V end was cut by 5 bases, the J end by 3 bases, with 5 bases between. CDR3 bases: TGTGCCAGCAGTGCGATCTACGAGCAGTACTTC. It encodes CASSAIYEQYF.

The chain has TRBV2 and TRBJ2-7, with 9 positions matching TRBD2. The CDR3 is made up of 15 amino acids. The germline CDR1 and CDR2 sequences are SNHLY and FYNNEI. The J segment lost 5 bases and the V segment lost 10 bases, leaving 15 bases of the junction unmatched. This CDR3 reads CATADPSGRRNEQYF. CDR3 DNA: TGTGCCACCGCCGACCCGAGCGGGAGGAGAAACGAGCAGTACTTC.

This chain links TRBV19 with TRBJ1-6; TRBD1 agrees at 8 bases. CDR1 is LNHDA and CDR2 is SQIVND in the germline V gene (reference sequence). This CDR3 spans 13 amino acids. The trim removed 9 bases at V and 6 bases at J, leaving 4 bases unmatched. The CDR3 DNA reads TGTGCCAGCGGAGACAGGGGTAATTCACCCCTCCACTTT. Amino acids: CASGDRGNSPLHF.

The chain couples TRBV19 to TRBJ1-1; the match to TRBD1 covers 7 bases. This CDR3 contains 16 residues. Trimming at V came to 6 bases and at J to 0 bases, leaving 10 bases not matched to a gene. Per germline, CDR1 LNHDA and CDR2 SQIVND (reference sequence). The CDR3 region is CASSRPWRGLNTEAFF. CDR3 DNA: TGTGCCAGTAGCCGACCCTGGAGGGGGCTGAACACTGAAGCTTTCTTT.

The CDR3 here is CASSTRLETDTQYF. DNA of the CDR3: TGTGCCAGCAGCACTCGACTAGAGACAGATACGCAGTATTTT. The chain combines TRBV5-4 with TRBJ2-3, with a tentative D call TRBD2 (6 bases). The CDR3 has 14 amino acids. The V end was cut by 4 bases, the J end by 3 bases, with 12 bases between. Germline CDR1 is SGHNT and CDR2 is YYREEE (reference sequence).

The DNA of the CDR3 is TGTGCCAGCGGGACTAGCGGGAAGGGGAACATTCAGTACTTC. Translation gives CASGTSGKGNIQYF. The chain is built from TRBV28 and TRBJ2-4, with 13 bases aligning to TRBD2. Trimming removed 8 bases from V and 7 bases from J; junction bases left unmatched: 5. Germline V CDR1 and CDR2: MDHEN, SYDVKM. CDR3 size: 14 residues.

As DNA, the CDR3 is TGTGCCAGCAGCTCGCCGGGACAGGGGGCATTTAACACTGAAGCTTTCTTT. Its translation: CASSSPGQGAFNTEAFF. The chain links TRBV28 to TRBJ1-1, with TRBD1 matching over 12 bases. The J segment lost 2 bases and the V segment lost 6 bases, leaving 10 bases of the junction unmatched. The CDR3 runs to 17 residues. CDR1 is MDHEN, CDR2 SYDVKM, per germline.

The gene calls are TRBV10-3 and TRBJ2-2; 8 nucleotides line up with TRBD1. The V segment lost 4 bases and the J segment 3 bases; nucleotides outside the gene matches: 7. Germline CDR1 and CDR2: ENHRY and SYGVKD. The CDR3 length is 16 residues. CDR3 region: CAISAAGGSYTGELFF. CDR3 DNA: TGTGCCATCAGTGCCGCAGGGGGCTCGTACACCGGGGAGCTGTTTTTT.